The 21 T cell receptor beta chains below were found in one sample sequenced in a study of metastatic and nonmetastatic thyroid tumors. Patients underwent thyroid surgery, and none had received any treatment before it. TCRdb reprocessed the PCR reads using MiXCR. The data show 60,000 to 85,000 clones, less than 20% seen once. The source material was blood. These receptors were collected from a female donor with papillary thyroid cancer or a benign thyroid nodule (not recorded which). Some clones in this sample may be carry-over from other donors' samples.

This clone was seen ten or more times. It is unclear where the CDR3 begins or ends on the DNA, so no DNA is shown, and the CDR3 is as TCRdb lists it. The chain employs TRBV9 and TRBJ2-7; the tabulated D call, TRBD2, remains unverified against the DNA. Germline V gene data show CDR1 as SGDLS and CDR2 as YYNGEE. With termini counted, the CDR3 has 12 amino acids. CDR3 region: CASSVAEGSPYF.

This clone was counted between two and nine times. The chain carries TRBV20-1 and TRBJ2-1; D call uncertain. Germline V gene sequence: CDR1 DFQATT, CDR2 SNEGSKA (reference sequence). Trimming took 7 bases from V and 4 from J, leaving 11 bases between them. The CDR3 runs to 12 residues. The chain's CDR3 is CSGRPGYNEQFF. The DNA for the CDR3 is TGCAGTGGCAGACCAGGTTACAATGAGCAGTTCTTC.

At least ten counts were recorded for this clone. The chain carries TRBV2 and TRBJ1-3; 8 bases fit TRBD1. This CDR3 contains 17 residues. CDR1 and CDR2 (germline): SNHLY, FYNNEI. Germline trimming cut 3 bases from V and 3 bases from J; bases unmatched to any gene: 10. The CDR3 region is CASSDSSQGALGNTIYF. Here the CDR3 DNA reads TGTGCCAGCAGTGATTCCTCGCAGGGGGCGCTTGGAAACACCATATATTTT.

This clone showed up many times. V is TRBV24-1 and J is TRBJ2-1, with 7 positions matching TRBD1. The CDR3 totals 12 residues. In germline, CDR1 is KGHDR, CDR2 SFDVKD. V was clipped by 4 bases and J by 10 bases; unmatched bases: 3. This CDR3 reads CATSETGIEQFF. The DNA of the CDR3 is TGTGCCACCAGTGAGACAGGGATAGAGCAGTTCTTC.

This chain uses TRBV27 with TRBJ2-1; 7 positions match TRBD2. This CDR3 contains 15 residues. Trimming at V came to 7 bases and at J to 4 bases, leaving 10 bases not matched to a gene. CDR1 and CDR2 (germline): MNHEY, SMNVEV (reference sequence). CDR3 amino acids: CASIPGGGSYNEQFF. Here the CDR3 DNA reads TGTGCCAGCATCCCTGGGGGGGGTTCTTACAATGAGCAGTTCTTC.

This clone turned up a few times. A much larger clone differs from this one at a single base, so this may be a read error. The chain combines TRBV2 with TRBJ1-1; 8 positions match TRBD1. Germline V lookup: CDR1 SNHLY, CDR2 FYNNEI. The CDR3 length is 14 residues. CDR3 sequence (DNA): TGTGCCAGCAGAGGGCAGGGGGCTGGGGCTGAAGCTCTCTTT. Amino acids: CASRGQGAGAEALF. Full variable domain (rest looked up from reference TRBV2 and TRBJ1-1): EPEVTQTPSHQVTQMGQEVILRCVPISNHLYFYWYRQILGQKVEFLVSFYNNEISEKSEIFDDQFSVERPDGSNFTLKIRSTKLEDSAMYFCASRGQGAGAEALFGQGTRLTVV.

Concerning this clone: This may be a read error: a much more frequent sequence differs by one nucleotide. CDR3 in DNA: TGCGCCAACAGCTTGTGGGGCTACCCTAGCACAGATACGCAGTATTTT. Amino acid sequence: CANSLWGYPSTDTQYF. The chain links TRBV5-1 to TRBJ2-3; perhaps TRBD1 as D (5 bases). Germline loops: CDR1 SGHRS, CDR2 YFSETQ. The CDR3 is 16 amino acids.

The sample holds many counts of this clone. Other DNA sequences in the same sample also yield this CDR3. The chain uses TRBV2 and TRBJ2-2, with 11 bases that match TRBD1. Trimming took 6 bases from V and 1 from J; bases not matched to a gene: 7. The CDR3 sequence is 17 residues long. The germline CDR1 and CDR2 sequences are SNHLY and FYNNEI. The DNA of the CDR3 is TGTGCCAGCAGCCAAGAGGGACAGGGGGTGAACACCGGGGAGCTGTTTTTT. Translation gives CASSQEGQGVNTGELFF. The whole variable domain, filled in from reference TRBV2 and TRBJ2-2, reads EPEVTQTPSHQVTQMGQEVILRCVPISNHLYFYWYRQILGQKVEFLVSFYNNEISEKSEIFDDQFSVERPDGSNFTLKIRSTKLEDSAMYFCASSQEGQGVNTGELFFGEGSRLTVL.

Comments on this clone: A single base separates this from a much larger clone, so it may be a read error. The chain links TRBV4-2 to TRBJ2-7; no firm D call. Germline V gene sequence: CDR1 LGHNA, CDR2 YNFKEQ. Trimming took off 1 base at V and 6 bases at J, with 4 bases between the two ends. The CDR3 runs 11 residues. The DNA of the CDR3 is TGTGCCAGCAGCCAAGGGGTCGAGCAGTACTTC. Translation: CASSQGVEQYF.

Details on this clone: At one end the junction does not follow the germline gene, possibly because of a read error. The chain joins TRBV6-1 to TRBJ2-1; perhaps TRBD2 as D (5 bases). This CDR3 has 14 residues. Germline V gene sequence: CDR1 MNHNS, CDR2 SASEGT. CDR3 sequence reads: CATRMGWEFIEHFF. The DNA for the CDR3 is TGTGCCACGCGAATGGGATGGGAGTTTATTGAGCATTTCTTC.

In its sample, this clone was seen many times. The V call is TRBV11-3, the J call TRBJ2-3; D may be TRBD1 or TRBD2 (6 bases each). Trimming removed 5 bases from V and 0 bases from J, with 18 bases in between. This CDR3 region has 17 residues. Germline lookup yields CDR1 SGHNT and CDR2 YENEEA. CDR3 region: CASSLDGGGYSTDTQYF. CDR3 sequence (DNA): TGTGCCAGCAGCCTGGACGGAGGGGGTTATAGCACAGATACGCAGTATTTT.

In this sample, this clone turned up many times. DNA of the CDR3: TGTGCCAGCAGTACACGGACGGATCCCCGGGAGACCCAGTACTTC. It is translated as CASSTRTDPRETQYF. The V gene is TRBV6-1, the J gene TRBJ2-5; no clear D gene. Germline V CDR1 and CDR2: MNHNS, SASEGT. The CDR3 spans 15 residues. Trimming took off 5 bases at V and 5 bases at J, with 18 bases between the two ends.

The sample holds a few counts of this clone. This chain links TRBV5-1 with TRBJ1-1, with 7 bases aligning to TRBD1. Germline CDR1 and CDR2: SGHRS and YFSETQ. The CDR3 length is 16 residues. The trim removed 0 bases at V and 6 bases at J, leaving 11 bases unmatched. The CDR3 nucleotides read TGCGCCAGCAGCTTGGACGGAAAGGGGGCTTCAGCTGAAGCTTTCTTT. It translates to CASSLDGKGASAEAFF.

This clone showed up many times. V and J are TRBV5-1 and TRBJ2-7; D is unclear. The CDR3 consists of 11 residues. From germline, CDR1 is SGHRS and CDR2 YFSETQ. V gave up 0 bases and J gave up 7 bases, with 5 bases separating them. CDR3 protein: CASSLAGEQYF. The CDR3 nucleotides are TGCGCCAGCAGCTTGGCCGGGGAGCAGTACTTC.

This clone is medium-sized (0.01 to 0.1%) in the sample. This chain joins TRBV18 and TRBJ1-1; no reliable D call. The CDR3 is 13 residues long. Deletions cut 4 bases from V and 5 bases from J, with 11 bases between. Looked up from germline, CDR1 is KGHSH and CDR2 is LQKENI. CDR3 in DNA: TGTGCCAGCTCACAAAGTGGACGGACTGAAGCTTTCTTT. Its protein product is CASSQSGRTEAFF.

This clone was recorded at least ten times. The chain carries TRBV27 and TRBJ2-2; perhaps TRBD2 as D (5 bases). The CDR3 length is 15 residues. V was clipped by 6 bases and J by 1 base, with 12 bases between them. The germline V gene has CDR1 MNHEY and CDR2 SMNVEV (reference sequence). The CDR3 protein is CASRLDGLNTGELFF. The CDR3 DNA reads as TGTGCCAGCAGGCTAGACGGACTGAACACCGGGGAGCTGTTTTTT.

The chain uses TRBV6-5 and TRBJ1-5; 7 bases line up with TRBD1. The CDR3 loop spans 15 amino acids. V was pared by 4 bases and J by 2 bases, with 5 bases of the junction left unmatched. Per germline, CDR1 MNHEY and CDR2 SVGAGI. The CDR3, as DNA: TGTGCCAGCAGTTTCACAGGGGCTGGCAATCAGCCCCAGCATTTT. Residues: CASSFTGAGNQPQHF.

The chain carries TRBV30 and TRBJ1-2; tentative D call: TRBD1 (5 bases). CDR1 GTSNPN and CDR2 SVGIG come from the germline V gene (reference sequence). CDR3 length: 13 residues. Trimming shortened V by 6 bases and J by 10 bases, and 21 bases separated the two germline ends. As DNA, the CDR3 is TGTGCCTGCCGTCTGGGGCGGTCCGATGTCTACACCTTC. The encoded protein is CACRLGRSDVYTF. The entire variable domain, with the rest obtained from reference TRBV30 and TRBJ1-2, is as follows: SQTIHQWPATLVQPVGSPLSLECTVEGTSNPNLYWYRQAAGRGLQLLFYSVGIGQISSEVPQNLSASRPQDRQFILSSKKLLLSDSGFYLCACRLGRSDVYTFGSGTRLTVV.

A word on this clone: Just one base apart from a much larger clone, this may be a read error. Other nucleotide sequences from this sample produce the same CDR3. The V call is TRBV5-1, the J call TRBJ1-1, with D possibly being TRBD1 (5 bases). Per the germline V gene, CDR1 is SGHRS and CDR2 is YFSETQ. The CDR3 has 13 amino acids. CDR3 residues: CASSPGGGTEAFF. For the CDR3, the DNA is TGTGCCAGCAGCCCCGGGGGAGGTACTGAAGCTTTCTTT.

This clone was counted at least ten times. This chain joins TRBV2 and TRBJ1-1; D ambiguous. Germline-derived CDR1 and CDR2 are SNHLY and FYNNEI. The CDR3 length is 14 residues. Trimming removed 6 bases at V and 1 base at J, with 12 bases between. The CDR3, as DNA: TGTGCCAGCAGCCAACACGGAGAGAACACTGAAGCTTTCTTT. Residues: CASSQHGENTEAFF. Based on the CDR3 plus reference TRBV2 and TRBJ1-1, the full variable domain is EPEVTQTPSHQVTQMGQEVILRCVPISNHLYFYWYRQILGQKVEFLVSFYNNEISEKSEIFDDQFSVERPDGSNFTLKIRSTKLEDSAMYFCASSQHGENTEAFFGQGTRLTVV.

This clone rates as medium-sized. The chain employs TRBV6-1 and TRBJ2-7, with D perhaps TRBD1 (5 bases). The CDR3 has 15 amino acids. The germline CDR1 and CDR2 sequences are MNHNS and SASEGT. The V end was cut by 0 bases, the J end by 0 bases, with 9 bases between. The CDR3 sequence is CASSEAAGSSYEQYF. CDR3 nucleotides: TGTGCCAGCAGTGAAGCCGCAGGGTCCTCCTACGAGCAGTACTTC.